This T cell receptor beta chain stems from a study of CD8 T cells in Susac syndrome. Reverse transcription of about 0.5 to 1 ug RNA was carried out with random hexamers. Amplification of TCR beta CDR3 by immunoSEQ multiplex PCR spanned 54 Vbeta and 13 Jbeta. MiXCR, run by TCRdb on the immunoSEQ multiplex PCR reads, gives a single entry per CDR3 protein. There are 60,000 to 75,000 distinct CDR3 sequences in the sample; 95% occur only once, and 0.24% lies in the top ten. CD8+ and CD4+ T cells from blood underwent TCR beta sequencing. It was negative isolation that provided the CD8+ and CD4+ T cells, whereas TEMRA cells were enriched by FACS. The clonotype originates from a human donor in good health. The sequenced sample consisted of CD8+ T cells from PBMCs.

This CDR3 is CASSHNRDRGYEQYF. The DNA of the CDR3 is TGTGCCAGCAGCCATAACCGGGACAGAGGCTACGAGCAGTACTTC. The rearrangement uses TRBV27 and TRBJ2-7; TRBD1 aligns across 7 bases. The CDR3 is 15 residues long. Germline trimming cut 6 bases from V and 3 bases from J; bases unmatched to any gene: 11. Germline lookup yields CDR1 MNHEY and CDR2 SMNVEV (reference sequence).